What follows are 2 T cell receptor beta chains derived from one specimen sequenced in a study of EBV T-cell therapy then PD-1 blockade in nasopharyngeal carcinoma. These receptors lack a known antigen. TCRdb keeps only in-frame clones here, not all; method: immunoSEQ multiplex PCR. This sample yields over 20,000 clones, of which 80% to 90% are seen a single time; approximately 34% belongs to the top ten. Time point reported: 266 days after commencement of treatment, after nivolumab therapy. As to treatment: AdE1-LMPpoly-expanded autologous EBV-specific T-cell therapy followed by anti-PD-1 nivolumab. The input for sequencing was CD8+ T cells from blood, taken at day 266 from a patient whose treatment included autologous EBV-specific T cells and nivolumab. The origin of the receptors is a man aged 35 to 55 with nasopharyngeal carcinoma.

This sequence joins TRBV27 and TRBJ2-4, with D unresolved. V lost 4 bases to trimming and J lost 0 bases, with 7 bases between them. Per the germline V gene, CDR1 is MNHEY and CDR2 is SMNVEV (reference sequence). CDR3 length equals 14 residues. The CDR3 DNA follows: TGTGCCAGCAGTTCAGCACTAGCCAAAAACATTCAGTACTTC. Residues: CASSSALAKNIQYF.

J is TRBJ2-7 and V is TRBV27; 8 nucleotides match TRBD2. The germline CDR1 and CDR2 sequences are MNHEY and SMNVEV (reference sequence). After removal of 8 bases from V and 3 bases from J, the junction contained 9 bases not matched to a gene. The CDR3 consists of 14 residues. This CDR3 reads CASSPGLAGYEQYF. In DNA, the CDR3 is TGTGCCAGCTCCCCAGGGCTAGCGGGCTACGAGCAGTACTTC.